These 4 T cell receptor beta chains originate from one sample sequenced in a study of blood T cell repertoires in COVID-19. This table comes from immunoSEQ multiplex PCR, and its TCRdb copy is limited to in-frame clones, with some not included. The sample includes hundreds of thousands of clones, 85% to 90% of them seen just once. Material for sequencing was PBMCs or T cells enriched from blood (not recorded which). The receptors stem from a man aged 30 to 45 who had recovered from COVID-19.

As concerns this clone: One end of the junction is discordant with germline, which a read error may explain. The rearrangement links TRBV12-3 or TRBV12-4 to TRBJ2-7, with D unresolved. The CDR3 extends over 11 amino acids. This chain's CDR3 is CASSIALEQYF. The CDR3 nucleotides read TGTGCCAGCAGTATAGCCCTCGAGCAGTACTTC.

The table lists this clone with a few counts. This sequence joins TRBV30 and TRBJ1-4, with a tentative D call TRBD1 (5 bases). Per the germline V gene, CDR1 is GTSNPN and CDR2 is SVGIG (reference sequence). Trimming took 0 bases from V and 11 from J, leaving 16 bases between them. The CDR3 covers 14 residues. The CDR3, as DNA: TGTGCCTGGAGTGTATCTGGGGCGAAAGGGAAACTGTTTTTT. It specifies CAWSVSGAKGKLFF.

This clone is a singleton in its sample. The chain uses TRBV5-1 and TRBJ1-6; 7 bases are shared with TRBD1. Germline V gene sequence: CDR1 SGHRS, CDR2 YFSETQ. This CDR3 region has 15 residues. V gave up 10 bases and J gave up 7 bases; unmatched junction bases: 14. CDR3 bases: TGCGCCTCAAAGGGACAGCTCCTTAAGAATTCACCCCTCCACTTT. It is translated as CASKGQLLKNSPLHF.

The rearrangement links TRBV4-1 to TRBJ2-5; 10 nucleotides line up with TRBD1. This CDR3 has 15 residues. Losses at the gene ends were 0 bases for V and 5 bases for J; bases not matched to a gene: 3. The V gene's germline CDR1 is MGHRA and CDR2 YSYEKL. CDR3 bases: TGCGCCAGCAGCCAAGAGACAGGGGGCGAGGAGACCCAGTACTTC. This gives the protein CASSQETGGEETQYF.